This T cell receptor (beta chain) emerged from a study of T cell repertoires in cytomegalovirus infection. Study details: CMV epitopes in the study were HLA-C-restricted (recently identified) and HLA-B-restricted (well studied). Study-wide results and limits: Predominance within the ex vivo response was attributable to HLA-C-restricted CMV-specific TCR beta clonotypes.

TCRdb called the reads again in MiXCR, with one record for every CDR3 protein. The sample holds more than 300,000 distinct CDR3 sequences; roughly 36% are singletons and the top ten take about 13%. The CDR3 has 17 amino acids. V lost 1 base to trimming and J lost 0 bases, with 13 bases between them. Germline V gene data show CDR1 as SGHTA and CDR2 as FQGNSA. Remarks on this clonotype: No antigen is known for it.

This TCR was recovered from a human donor in good health (CMV status not recorded). Some clones in this sample may be carry-over from other donors' samples. The chain couples TRBV7-2 to TRBJ1-5; no definite D call. Source: cultured PBMCs, taken from culture after CMV antigen stimulation. CDR3 in DNA: TGTGCCAGCAGCTTAGAGCCAGGACCCTTTAGCAATCAGCCCCAGCATTTT. Protein: CASSLEPGPFSNQPQHF.